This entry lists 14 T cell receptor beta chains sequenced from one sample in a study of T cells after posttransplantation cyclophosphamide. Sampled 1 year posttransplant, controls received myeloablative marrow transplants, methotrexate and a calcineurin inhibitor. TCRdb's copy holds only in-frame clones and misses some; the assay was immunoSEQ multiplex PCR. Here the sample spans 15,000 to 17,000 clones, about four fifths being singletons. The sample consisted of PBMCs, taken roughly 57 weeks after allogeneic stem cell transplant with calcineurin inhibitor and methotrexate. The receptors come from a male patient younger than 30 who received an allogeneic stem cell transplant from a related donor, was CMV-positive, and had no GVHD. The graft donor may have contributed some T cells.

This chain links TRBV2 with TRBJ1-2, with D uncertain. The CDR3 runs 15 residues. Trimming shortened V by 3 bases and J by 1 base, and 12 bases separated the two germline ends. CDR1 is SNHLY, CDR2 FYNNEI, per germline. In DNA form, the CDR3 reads TGTGCCAGCAGTGAGAGGCGGCAGTATAACTATGGCTACACCTTC. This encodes CASSERRQYNYGYTF. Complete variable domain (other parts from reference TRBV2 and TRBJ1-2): EPEVTQTPSHQVTQMGQEVILRCVPISNHLYFYWYRQILGQKVEFLVSFYNNEISEKSEIFDDQFSVERPDGSNFTLKIRSTKLEDSAMYFCASSERRQYNYGYTFGSGTRLTVV.

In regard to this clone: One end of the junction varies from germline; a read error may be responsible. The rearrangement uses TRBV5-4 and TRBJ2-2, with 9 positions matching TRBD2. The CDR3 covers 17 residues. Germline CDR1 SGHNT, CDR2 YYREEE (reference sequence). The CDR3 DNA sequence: TGCGCCAGCAGCCAGGATCCTAGCGGGACGAACACCGGGGAGCTGTTTTTT. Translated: CASSQDPSGTNTGELFF.

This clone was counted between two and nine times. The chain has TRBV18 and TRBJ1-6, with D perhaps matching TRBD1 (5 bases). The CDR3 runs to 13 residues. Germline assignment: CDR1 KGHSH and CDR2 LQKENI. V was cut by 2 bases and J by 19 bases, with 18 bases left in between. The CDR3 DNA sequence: TGTGCCAGCTCACCAAACAAACAGGTGGACCGGCACTTT. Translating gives CASSPNKQVDRHF.

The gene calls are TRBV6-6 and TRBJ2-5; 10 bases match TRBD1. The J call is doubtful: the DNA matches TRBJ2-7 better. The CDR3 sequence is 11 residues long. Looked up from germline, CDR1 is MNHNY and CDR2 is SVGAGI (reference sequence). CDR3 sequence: CASGTGVEQYF. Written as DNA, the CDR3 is TGTGCCAGCGGGACAGGGGTCGAGCAGTACTTC.

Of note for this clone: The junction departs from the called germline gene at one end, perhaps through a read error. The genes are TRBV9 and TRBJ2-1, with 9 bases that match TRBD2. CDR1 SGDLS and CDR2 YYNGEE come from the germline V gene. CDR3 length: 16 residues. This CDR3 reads CASSVVAGGPYSEQFF. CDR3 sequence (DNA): TGTGCCAGCAGCGTAGTTGCGGGAGGGCCCTACAGTGAGCAGTTCTTC.

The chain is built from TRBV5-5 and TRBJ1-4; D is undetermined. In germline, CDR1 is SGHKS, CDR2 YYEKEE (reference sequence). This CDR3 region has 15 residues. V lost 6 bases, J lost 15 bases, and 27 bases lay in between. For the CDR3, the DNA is TGTGCCAGCACCAAAACAACCCGAGGGCCCGAGGAGGTGTTTTTT. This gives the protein CASTKTTRGPEEVFF.

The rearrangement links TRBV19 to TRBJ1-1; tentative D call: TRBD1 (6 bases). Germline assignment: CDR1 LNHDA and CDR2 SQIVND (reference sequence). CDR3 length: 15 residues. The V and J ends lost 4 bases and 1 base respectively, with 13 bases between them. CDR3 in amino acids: CASSKDRKRNTEAFF. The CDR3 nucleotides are TGTGCCAGTAGTAAGGACAGAAAACGGAACACTGAAGCTTTCTTT.

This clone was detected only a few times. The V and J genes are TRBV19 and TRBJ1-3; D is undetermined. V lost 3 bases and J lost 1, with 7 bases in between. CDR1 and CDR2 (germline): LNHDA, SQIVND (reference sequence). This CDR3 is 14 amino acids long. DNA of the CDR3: TGTGCCAGTAGTATGGGCAGTTCTGGAAACACCATATATTTT. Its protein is CASSMGSSGNTIYF.

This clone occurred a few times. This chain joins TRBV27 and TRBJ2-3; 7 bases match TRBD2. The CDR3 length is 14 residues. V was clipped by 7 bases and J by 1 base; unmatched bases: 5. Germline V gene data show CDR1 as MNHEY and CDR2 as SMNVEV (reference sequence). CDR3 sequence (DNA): TGTGCCAGCATAGGAGCGGGGCGCACAGATACGCAGTATTTT. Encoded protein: CASIGAGRTDTQYF.

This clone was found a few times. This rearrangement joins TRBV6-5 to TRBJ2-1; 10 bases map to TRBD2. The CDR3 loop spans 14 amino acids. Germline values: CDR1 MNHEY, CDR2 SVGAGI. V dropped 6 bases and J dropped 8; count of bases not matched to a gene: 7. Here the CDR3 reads CASSVLAGEHEQFF. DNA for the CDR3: TGTGCCAGCAGCGTTCTAGCGGGAGAGCATGAGCAGTTCTTC.

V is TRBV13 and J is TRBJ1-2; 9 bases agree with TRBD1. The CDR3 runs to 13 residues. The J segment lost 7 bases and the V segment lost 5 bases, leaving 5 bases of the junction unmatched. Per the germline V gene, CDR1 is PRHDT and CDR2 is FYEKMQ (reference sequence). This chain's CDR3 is CASSTGQGGGYTF. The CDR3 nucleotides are TGTGCCAGCAGCACGGGACAGGGCGGTGGCTACACCTTC.

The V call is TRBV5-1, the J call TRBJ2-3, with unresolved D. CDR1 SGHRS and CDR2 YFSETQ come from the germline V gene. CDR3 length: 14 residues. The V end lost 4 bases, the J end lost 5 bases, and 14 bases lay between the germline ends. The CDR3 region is CASSLSLGIDTQYF. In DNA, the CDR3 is TGCGCCAGCAGCCTAAGCCTAGGAATAGATACGCAGTATTTT.

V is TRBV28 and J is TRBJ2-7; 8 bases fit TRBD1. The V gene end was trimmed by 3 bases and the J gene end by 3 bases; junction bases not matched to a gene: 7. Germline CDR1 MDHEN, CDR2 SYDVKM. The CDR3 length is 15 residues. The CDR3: CASSLRRDRSYEQYF. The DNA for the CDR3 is TGTGCCAGCAGTTTGAGACGGGACAGGAGCTACGAGCAGTACTTC.

The CDR3 region is CASSASDRGPTGELFF. The CDR3 DNA is TGTGCCAGCAGCGCTTCGGACAGGGGGCCCACCGGGGAGCTGTTTTTT. The V and J genes are TRBV9 and TRBJ2-2, with TRBD1 identical over 11 bases. CDR3 length: 16 residues. The ends lost 3 bases at V and 4 bases at J; junction bases unmatched: 5. Germline V CDR1 and CDR2: SGDLS, YYNGEE.